This record concerns one T cell receptor beta chain sequence. TCRdb re-derived calls from the 5' RACE reads in MiXCR, one entry per CDR3 protein. The table shows approximately 500,000 distinct CDR3 sequences, with approximately 14% occurring only once. The sample originates from a study of identical twins. The V gene end was trimmed by 1 base and the J gene end by 4 bases; junction bases not matched to a gene: 10. This CDR3 region has 17 residues. Every sampled donor was Caucasian and healthy. This sample also belongs to another study, concerning yellow fever vaccine responses in identical twins.

The clonotype comes from a woman aged 18-29 years in good health. Specimen: CD4+ T cells sorted from blood. The chain has TRBV12-3 or TRBV12-4 and TRBJ2-1; 7 nucleotides line up with TRBD2. CDR3 sequence reads: CASSLGPTSDPYNEQFF. The CDR3 nucleotides read TGTGCCAGCAGTTTAGGGCCAACTAGCGATCCTTACAATGAGCAGTTCTTC.